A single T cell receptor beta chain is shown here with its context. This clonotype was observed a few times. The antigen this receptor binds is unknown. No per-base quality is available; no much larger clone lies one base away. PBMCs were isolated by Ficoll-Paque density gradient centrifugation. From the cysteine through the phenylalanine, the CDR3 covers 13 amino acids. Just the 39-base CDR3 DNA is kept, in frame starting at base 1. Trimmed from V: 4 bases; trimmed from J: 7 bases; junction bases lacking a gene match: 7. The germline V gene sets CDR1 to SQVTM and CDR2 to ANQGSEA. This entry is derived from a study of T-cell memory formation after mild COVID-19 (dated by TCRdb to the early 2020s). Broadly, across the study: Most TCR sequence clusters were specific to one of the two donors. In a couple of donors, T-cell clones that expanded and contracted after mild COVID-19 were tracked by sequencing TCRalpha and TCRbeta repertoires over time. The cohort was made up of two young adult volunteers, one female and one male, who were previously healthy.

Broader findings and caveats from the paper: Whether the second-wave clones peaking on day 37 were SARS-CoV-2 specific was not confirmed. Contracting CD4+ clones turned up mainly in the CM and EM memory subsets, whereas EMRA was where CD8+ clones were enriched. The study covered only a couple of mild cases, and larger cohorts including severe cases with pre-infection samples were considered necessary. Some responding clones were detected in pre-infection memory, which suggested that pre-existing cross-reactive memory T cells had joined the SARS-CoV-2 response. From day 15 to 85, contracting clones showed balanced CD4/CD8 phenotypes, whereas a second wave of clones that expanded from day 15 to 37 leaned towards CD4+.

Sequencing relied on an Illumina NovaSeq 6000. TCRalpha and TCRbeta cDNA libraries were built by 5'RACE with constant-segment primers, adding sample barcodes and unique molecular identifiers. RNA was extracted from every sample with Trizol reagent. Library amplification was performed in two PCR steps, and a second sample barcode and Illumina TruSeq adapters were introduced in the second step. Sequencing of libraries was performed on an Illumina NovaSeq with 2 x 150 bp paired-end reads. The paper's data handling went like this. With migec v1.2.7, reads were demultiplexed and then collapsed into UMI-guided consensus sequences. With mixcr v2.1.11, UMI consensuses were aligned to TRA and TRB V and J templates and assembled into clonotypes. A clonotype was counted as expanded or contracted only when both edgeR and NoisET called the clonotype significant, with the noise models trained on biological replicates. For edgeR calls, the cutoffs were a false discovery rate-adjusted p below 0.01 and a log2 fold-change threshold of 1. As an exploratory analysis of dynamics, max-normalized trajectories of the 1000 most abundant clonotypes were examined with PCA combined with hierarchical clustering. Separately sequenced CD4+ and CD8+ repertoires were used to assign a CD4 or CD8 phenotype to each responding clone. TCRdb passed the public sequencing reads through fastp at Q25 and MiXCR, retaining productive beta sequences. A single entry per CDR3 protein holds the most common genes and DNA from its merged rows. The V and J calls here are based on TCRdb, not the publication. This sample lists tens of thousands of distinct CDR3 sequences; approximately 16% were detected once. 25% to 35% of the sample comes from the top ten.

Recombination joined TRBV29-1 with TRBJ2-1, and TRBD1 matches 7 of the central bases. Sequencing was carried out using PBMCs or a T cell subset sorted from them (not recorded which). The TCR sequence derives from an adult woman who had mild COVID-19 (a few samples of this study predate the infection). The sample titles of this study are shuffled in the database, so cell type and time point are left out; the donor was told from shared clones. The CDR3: CSVARQGVNEQFF. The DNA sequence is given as TGCAGCGTTGCGAGACAGGGAGTAAATGAGCAGTTCTTC.